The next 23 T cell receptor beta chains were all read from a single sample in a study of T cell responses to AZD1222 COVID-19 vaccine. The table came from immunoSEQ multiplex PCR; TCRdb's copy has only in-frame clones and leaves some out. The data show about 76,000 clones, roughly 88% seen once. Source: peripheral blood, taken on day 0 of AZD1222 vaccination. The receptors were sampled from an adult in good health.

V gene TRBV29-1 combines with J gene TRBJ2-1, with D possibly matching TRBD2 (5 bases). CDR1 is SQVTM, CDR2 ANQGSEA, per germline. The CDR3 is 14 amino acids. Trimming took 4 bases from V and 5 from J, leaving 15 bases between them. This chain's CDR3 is CSVGERTPDNEQFF. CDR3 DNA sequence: TGCAGCGTTGGGGAGCGAACCCCGGACAATGAGCAGTTCTTC.

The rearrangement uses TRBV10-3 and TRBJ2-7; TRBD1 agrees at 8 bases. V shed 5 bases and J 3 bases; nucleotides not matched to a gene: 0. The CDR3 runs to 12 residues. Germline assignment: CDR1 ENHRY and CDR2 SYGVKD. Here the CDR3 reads CAISTGGYEQYV. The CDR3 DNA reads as TGTGCCATCAGTACAGGGGGCTACGAGCAGTACGTC.

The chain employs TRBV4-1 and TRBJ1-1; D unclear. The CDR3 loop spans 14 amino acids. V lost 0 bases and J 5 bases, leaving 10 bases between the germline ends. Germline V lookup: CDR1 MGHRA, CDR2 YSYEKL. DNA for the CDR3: TGCGCCAGCAGCCAAGAAAGAGTAGGGACTGAAGCTTTCTTT. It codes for CASSQERVGTEAFF.

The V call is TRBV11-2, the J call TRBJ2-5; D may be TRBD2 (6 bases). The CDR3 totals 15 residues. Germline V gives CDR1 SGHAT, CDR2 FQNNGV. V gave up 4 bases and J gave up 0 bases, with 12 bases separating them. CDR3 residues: CASSSRPGDQETQYF. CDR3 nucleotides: TGTGCCAGCAGCTCACGCCCGGGGGACCAAGAGACCCAGTACTTC. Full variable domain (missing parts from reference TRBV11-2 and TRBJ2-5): EAGVAQSPRYKIIEKRQSVAFWCNPISGHATLYWYQQILGQGPKLLIQFQNNGVVDDSQLPKDRFSAERLKGVDSTLKIQPAKLEDSAVYLCASSSRPGDQETQYFGPGTRLLVL.

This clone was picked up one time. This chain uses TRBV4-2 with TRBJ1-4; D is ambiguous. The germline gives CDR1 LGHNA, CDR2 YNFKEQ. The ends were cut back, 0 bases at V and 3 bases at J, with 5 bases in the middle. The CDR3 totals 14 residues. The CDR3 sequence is CASSQERANEKLFF. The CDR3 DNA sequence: TGTGCCAGCAGCCAAGAGAGAGCTAATGAAAAACTGTTTTTT.

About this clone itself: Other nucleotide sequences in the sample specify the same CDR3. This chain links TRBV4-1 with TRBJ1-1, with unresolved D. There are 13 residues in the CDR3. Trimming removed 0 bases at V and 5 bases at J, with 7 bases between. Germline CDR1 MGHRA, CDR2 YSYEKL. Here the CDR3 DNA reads TGCGCCAGCAGCCAAGACTTAGGGACTGAAGCTTTCTTT. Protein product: CASSQDLGTEAFF.

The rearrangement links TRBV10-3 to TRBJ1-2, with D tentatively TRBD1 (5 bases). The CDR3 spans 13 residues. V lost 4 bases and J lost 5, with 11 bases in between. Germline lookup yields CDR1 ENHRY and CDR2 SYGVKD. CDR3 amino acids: CAISGQGLYGYTF. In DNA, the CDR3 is TGTGCCATCAGTGGTCAGGGCCTGTATGGCTACACCTTC.

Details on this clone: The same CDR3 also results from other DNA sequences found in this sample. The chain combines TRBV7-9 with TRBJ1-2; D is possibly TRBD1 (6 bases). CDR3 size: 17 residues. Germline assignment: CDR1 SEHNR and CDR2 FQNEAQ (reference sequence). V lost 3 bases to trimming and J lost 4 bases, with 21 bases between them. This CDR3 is CASSFLTLGAGRYGYTF. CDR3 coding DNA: TGTGCCAGCAGCTTCCTAACATTGGGGGCGGGGCGCTATGGCTACACCTTC.

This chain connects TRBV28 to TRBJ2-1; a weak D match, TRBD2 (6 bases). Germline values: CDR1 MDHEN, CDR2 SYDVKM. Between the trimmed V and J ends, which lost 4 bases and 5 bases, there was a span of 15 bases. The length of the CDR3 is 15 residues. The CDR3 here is CASSSPGTGHNEQFF. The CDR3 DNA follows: TGTGCCAGCAGTTCTCCCGGGACTGGTCACAATGAGCAGTTCTTC.

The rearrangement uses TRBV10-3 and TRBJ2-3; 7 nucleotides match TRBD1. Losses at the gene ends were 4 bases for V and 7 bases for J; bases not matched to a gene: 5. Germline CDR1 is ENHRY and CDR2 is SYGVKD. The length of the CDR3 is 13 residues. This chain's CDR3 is CAISVEGAYTQYF. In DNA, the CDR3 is TGTGCCATCAGTGTTGAGGGGGCGTATACGCAGTATTTT.

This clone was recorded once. The CDR3 DNA reads as TGTGCCAGCAGCCTTAGACTAGCGAAAGCCACAGATACGCAGTATTTT. Its protein is CASSLRLAKATDTQYF. The V gene is TRBV11-2, the J gene TRBJ2-3; the match to TRBD2 covers 8 bases. CDR3 length: 16 amino acids. The V gene end was trimmed by 5 bases and the J gene end by 2 bases; junction bases not matched to a gene: 9. Germline V lookup: CDR1 SGHAT, CDR2 FQNNGV.

The CDR3, as DNA: TGCAGCGCTCGATCGACAGGGGGCCGCGTCACTGAAGCTTTCTTT. This gives the protein CSARSTGGRVTEAFF. The chain employs TRBV29-1 and TRBJ1-1; TRBD1 matches at 10 bases. This CDR3 comprises 15 residues. With V trimmed by 7 bases and J by 4 bases, 12 bases remained unmatched. Germline assignment: CDR1 SQVTM and CDR2 ANQGSEA.

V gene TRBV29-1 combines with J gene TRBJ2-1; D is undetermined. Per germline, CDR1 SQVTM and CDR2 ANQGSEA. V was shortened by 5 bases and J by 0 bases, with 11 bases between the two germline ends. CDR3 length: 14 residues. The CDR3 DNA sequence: TGCAGCGTTCCGGTGATAAACTCCTACAATGAGCAGTTCTTC. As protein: CSVPVINSYNEQFF.

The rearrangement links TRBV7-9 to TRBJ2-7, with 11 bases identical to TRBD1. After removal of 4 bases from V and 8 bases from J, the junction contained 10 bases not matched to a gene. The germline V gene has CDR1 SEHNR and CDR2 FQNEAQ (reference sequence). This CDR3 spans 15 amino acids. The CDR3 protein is CASSSLGTGGEKQYV. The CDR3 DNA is TGTGCCAGCAGCTCCCTGGGGACAGGGGGTGAGAAGCAGTACGTC.

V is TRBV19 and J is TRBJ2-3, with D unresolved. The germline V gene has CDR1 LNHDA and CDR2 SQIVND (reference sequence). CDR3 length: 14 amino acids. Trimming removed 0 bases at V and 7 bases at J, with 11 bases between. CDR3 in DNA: TGTGCCAGTAGTATAGATCTCCAGATTCATACGCAGTATTTT. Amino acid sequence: CASSIDLQIHTQYF.

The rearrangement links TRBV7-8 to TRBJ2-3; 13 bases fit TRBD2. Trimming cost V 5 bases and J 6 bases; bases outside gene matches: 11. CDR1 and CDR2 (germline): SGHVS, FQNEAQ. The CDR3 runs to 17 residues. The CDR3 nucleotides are TGTGCCAGCAGCGCGCAGACTAGCGGGGGGCTGTCTGATACGCAGTATTTT. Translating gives CASSAQTSGGLSDTQYF. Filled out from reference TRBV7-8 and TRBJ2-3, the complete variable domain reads GAGVSQSPRYKVAKRGQDVALRCDPISGHVSLFWYQQALGQGPEFLTYFQNEAQLDKSGLPSDRFFAERPEGSVSTLKIQRTQQEDSAVYLCASSAQTSGGLSDTQYFGPGTRLTVL.

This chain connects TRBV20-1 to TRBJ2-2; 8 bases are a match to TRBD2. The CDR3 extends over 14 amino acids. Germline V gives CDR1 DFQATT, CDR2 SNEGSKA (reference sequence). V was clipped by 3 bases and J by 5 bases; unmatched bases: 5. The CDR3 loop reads CSASRAGATGELFF. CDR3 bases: TGCAGTGCTAGTAGAGCGGGAGCGACCGGGGAGCTGTTTTTT.

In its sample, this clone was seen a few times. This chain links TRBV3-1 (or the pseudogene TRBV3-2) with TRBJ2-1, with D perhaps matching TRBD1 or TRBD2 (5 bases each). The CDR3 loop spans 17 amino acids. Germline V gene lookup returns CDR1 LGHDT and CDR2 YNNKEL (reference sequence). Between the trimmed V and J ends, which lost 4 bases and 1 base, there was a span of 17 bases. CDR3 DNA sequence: TGTGCCAGCAGCCCCGGGGCGGTCGAAACTTCCTACAATGAGCAGTTCTTC. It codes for CASSPGAVETSYNEQFF.

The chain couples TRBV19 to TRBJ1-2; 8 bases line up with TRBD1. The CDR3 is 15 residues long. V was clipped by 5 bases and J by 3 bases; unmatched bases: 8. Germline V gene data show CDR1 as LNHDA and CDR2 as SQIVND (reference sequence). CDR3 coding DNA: TGTGCCAGTAGTCCCTCAGGGGGCGCAGACTATGGCTACACCTTC. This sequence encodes CASSPSGGADYGYTF.

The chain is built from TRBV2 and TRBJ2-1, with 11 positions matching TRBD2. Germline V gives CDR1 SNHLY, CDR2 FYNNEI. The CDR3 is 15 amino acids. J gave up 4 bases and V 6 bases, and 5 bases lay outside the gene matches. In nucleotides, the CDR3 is TGTGCCAGCAGGGCCGGGACTAGCGGATACAATGAGCAGTTCTTC. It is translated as CASRAGTSGYNEQFF.

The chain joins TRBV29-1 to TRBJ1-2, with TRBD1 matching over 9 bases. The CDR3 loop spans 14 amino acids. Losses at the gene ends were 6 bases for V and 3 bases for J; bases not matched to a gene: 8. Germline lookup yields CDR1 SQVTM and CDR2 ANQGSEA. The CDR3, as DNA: TGCAGCGTACAGGGGGCGGACTTTTACTATGGCTACACCTTC. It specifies CSVQGADFYYGYTF.

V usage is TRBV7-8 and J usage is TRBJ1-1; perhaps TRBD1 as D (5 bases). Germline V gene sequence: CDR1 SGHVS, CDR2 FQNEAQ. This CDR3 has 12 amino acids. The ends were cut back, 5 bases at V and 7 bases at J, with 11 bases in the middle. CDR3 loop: CASSPQTDEAFF. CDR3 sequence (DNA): TGTGCCAGCAGCCCTCAGACAGATGAAGCTTTCTTT.

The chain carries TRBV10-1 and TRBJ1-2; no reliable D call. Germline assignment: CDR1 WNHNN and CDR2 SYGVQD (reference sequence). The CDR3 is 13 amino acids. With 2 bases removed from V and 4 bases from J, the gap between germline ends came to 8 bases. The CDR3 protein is CASSENPVYGYTF. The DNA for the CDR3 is TGCGCCAGCAGTGAGAACCCCGTCTATGGCTACACCTTC.